The 22 T cell receptor beta chains below were found in one sample sequenced in a study of blood T cells in healthy people across ages (dated by TCRdb to about 2015). The receptor library was made with 5' RACE. This sample was sequenced with an Illumina HiSeq 2500. A second roughly 6 to 12 cycle PCR used a sample-barcoded 5' primer and a J-beta primer mix. Clones were called with MiXCR by TCRdb after fastp trimmed the public reads at Q25, and only in-frame beta chains were retained. When rows share a CDR3 protein, they turn into one entry using the most common DNA and genes. The sample table lists about 1.4 million distinct CDR3 sequences, approximately 59% of them with a count of one. Over 6.5% of the sample goes to the ten largest clones. Source material: blood. The receptor set was obtained from a man between 18 and 35 years old in good health.

In this sample, this clonotype turned up once. V and J are TRBV20-1 and TRBJ2-7, with D maybe TRBD1 (7 bases). V was trimmed by 0 bases and J by 10 bases, leaving 19 bases between them. Germline CDR1 and CDR2: DFQATT and SNEGSKA (reference sequence). This CDR3 spans 14 amino acids. The chain's CDR3 is CSARDMSGGWAQYF. Here the CDR3 DNA reads TGCAGTGCTAGAGATATGTCAGGGGGGTGGGCCCAGTACTTC.

J is TRBJ2-1 and V is TRBV7-2, with 9 bases identical to TRBD2. Losses at the gene ends were 8 bases for V and 7 bases for J; bases not matched to a gene: 9. The CDR3 consists of 14 residues. From germline, CDR1 is SGHTA and CDR2 FQGNSA. The CDR3 DNA reads TGTGCCAGCCGAAGGGGACTAGCCAATAATGAGCAGTTCTTC. Its protein is CASRRGLANNEQFF.

This clonotype occurred once. J is TRBJ2-3 and V is TRBV4-3; D remains unclear. The CDR3 has 15 residues. Germline V gene sequence: CDR1 LGHNA, CDR2 YSLEER. V dropped 2 bases and J dropped 1 base, with 10 bases sitting between them. CDR3 loop: CASSQRSFGTDTQYF. The CDR3 region has the DNA TGCGCCAGCAGCCAAAGAAGTTTCGGCACAGATACGCAGTATTTT.

The chain has TRBV4-1 and TRBJ2-1; a possible D gene is TRBD1 (5 bases). Between the trimmed V and J ends, which lost 1 base and 0 bases, there was a span of 10 bases. The CDR3 is made up of 16 amino acids. Germline loops: CDR1 MGHRA, CDR2 YSYEKL. CDR3 amino acids: CASSQVVGPSYNEQFF. The DNA of the CDR3 is TGCGCCAGCAGCCAAGTTGTGGGGCCCTCCTACAATGAGCAGTTCTTC.

The V call is TRBV2, the J call TRBJ2-2; no firm D call. Germline CDR1 reads SNHLY; CDR2 reads FYNNEI. The length of the CDR3 is 15 residues. Trimming left V 3 bases short and J 2 bases short, with 10 bases between. The CDR3 DNA is TGTGCCAGCAGTGAGAGACGGGTAAACACCGGGGAGCTGTTTTTT. It encodes CASSERRVNTGELFF.

This clonotype was seen more than once but under ten times. This chain connects TRBV3-1 to TRBJ2-3; a possible D gene is TRBD2 (6 bases). This CDR3 region has 15 residues. Trimming removed 4 bases at V and 2 bases at J, with 13 bases between. CDR1 is LGHDT and CDR2 is YNNKEL in the germline V gene (reference sequence). Here the CDR3 DNA reads TGTGCCAGCAGCCGGAGGGTAGCGGACACAGATACGCAGTATTTT. It specifies CASSRRVADTDTQYF.

The rearrangement joins TRBV6-1 to TRBJ1-2; 8 bases align to TRBD1. The CDR3 sequence is 13 residues long. Germline V gene data show CDR1 as MNHNS and CDR2 as SASEGT. The V gene end was trimmed by 7 bases and the J gene end by 5 bases; junction bases not matched to a gene: 6. This CDR3 reads CASIPGGAYGYTF. For the CDR3, the DNA is TGTGCCAGCATCCCAGGGGGCGCTTATGGCTACACCTTC.

This clonotype is a singleton in its sample. The chain couples TRBV6-5 to TRBJ2-1, with D uncertain. The V and J ends lost 2 bases and 9 bases respectively, with 23 bases between them. The CDR3 is 17 residues long. Germline V gene data show CDR1 as MNHEY and CDR2 as SVGAGI. The CDR3 spells CASSYLRTKTTWSEQFF. The CDR3 DNA reads TGTGCCAGCAGTTACCTTCGGACCAAAACCACGTGGAGTGAGCAGTTCTTC.

Note on this clonotype: At one of its ends the junction is not consistent with the germline gene, which may arise from a read error. This rearrangement joins TRBV7-7 to TRBJ2-5; D possibly corresponds to TRBD1 (5 bases). Germline lookup yields CDR1 SSHAT and CDR2 FNYEAQ (reference sequence). The CDR3 is 13 amino acids. The CDR3 here is CASSLGVVETQYF. CDR3 nucleotide sequence: TGTGCTAGCAGCTTAGGGGTGGTGGAGACCCAGTACTTC.

V gene TRBV21-1 combines with J gene TRBJ2-7; whether TRBD1, the table's D call, matches the DNA was not checked. TRBV21-1 is a pseudogene. The CDR3 length is 16 residues. CDR3: CASSKGRGPRMVEQYF. The CDR3 nucleotides are TGTGCGAGCAGTAAAGGAAGGGGGCCTAGAATGGTCGAGCAGTACTTC.

The chain couples TRBV6-2 or TRBV6-3 to TRBJ2-3; 10 nucleotides line up with TRBD1. Germline CDR1 is MNHEY and CDR2 is SVGEGT. The length of the CDR3 is 15 residues. The CDR3, as DNA: TGTGTCAGGAGTTGGAAAAGACAGGGGGCGGATACGCAGTATTTT. Its protein is CVRSWKRQGADTQYF.

The rearrangement uses TRBV7-2 and TRBJ1-2; TRBD1 agrees at 10 bases. The germline gives CDR1 SGHTA, CDR2 FQGNSA. The CDR3 is made up of 15 amino acids. The ends lost 4 bases at V and 7 bases at J; junction bases unmatched: 9. CDR3 DNA: TGTGCCAGCAGCTCGGGACAGGGGTCACGGGGTGGCTACACCTTC. Residues: CASSSGQGSRGGYTF.

In regard to this clonotype: A much larger clone lies one base from this, so it may be a read error. J is TRBJ1-1 and V is TRBV21-1; the table's D call, TRBD1, has no DNA check behind it. TRBV21-1 is labeled a pseudogene. This CDR3 contains 12 residues. The CDR3 DNA reads as TGTGCCAGCAGGACAGAGAACACTGAAGCTTTCTTT. This gives the protein CASRTENTEAFF.

This clonotype appeared a few times. The CDR3 protein is CSVLQDPTDTQYF. The CDR3 bases are TGCAGCGTTCTACAAGACCCCACAGATACGCAGTATTTT. The chain couples TRBV29-1 to TRBJ2-3; no clear D gene. Trimming left V 5 bases short and J 2 bases short, with 11 bases between. Germline-derived CDR1 and CDR2 are SQVTM and ANQGSEA. CDR3 length: 13 amino acids.

This clonotype showed up just a few times. The chain is built from TRBV4-2 and TRBJ1-4, with 9 bases fitting TRBD1. Germline CDR1 reads LGHNA; CDR2 reads YNFKEQ. CDR3 length: 17 residues. J lost 7 bases, V lost 0 bases, and 9 bases had no gene match. CDR3 DNA: TGTGCCAGCAGCCAAGATCTTCTGACAGGGGGGAGTGAAAAACTGTTTTTT. As protein: CASSQDLLTGGSEKLFF.

V is TRBV10-3 and J is TRBJ2-1, with no clear D. The CDR3 runs to 14 residues. V lost 11 bases, J lost 10 bases, and 24 bases lay in between. From germline, CDR1 is ENHRY and CDR2 SYGVKD. CDR3 sequence reads: CASTVGQNTKEQFF. Here the CDR3 DNA reads TGTGCCTCCACCGTGGGTCAGAACACCAAGGAGCAGTTCTTC.

This chain connects TRBV7-2 to TRBJ2-2; TRBD1 matches at 7 bases. The J segment lost 7 bases and the V segment lost 5 bases, leaving 13 bases of the junction unmatched. CDR1 and CDR2 (germline): SGHTA, FQGNSA. The CDR3 consists of 16 residues. The DNA for the CDR3 is TGTGCCAGCAGCCGGGACAGAAATTATGGAAGCGGGGAGCTGTTTTTT. Translation: CASSRDRNYGSGELFF. The variable domain in full, with the rest retrieved from reference TRBV7-2 and TRBJ2-2, is GAGVSQSPSNKVTEKGKDVELRCDPISGHTALYWYRQSLGQGLEFLIYFQGNSAPDKSGLPSDRFSAERTGGSVSTLTIQRTQQEDSAVYLCASSRDRNYGSGELFFGEGSRLTVL.

The chain couples TRBV2 to TRBJ1-1, with 10 bases aligning to TRBD1. J lost 5 bases, V lost 6 bases, and 6 bases had no gene match. This CDR3 comprises 14 residues. Germline V lookup: CDR1 SNHLY, CDR2 FYNNEI. For the CDR3, the DNA is TGTGCCAGCAGAGCGGACAGGGGGGGAACTGAAGCTTTCTTT. Translating gives CASRADRGGTEAFF.

The V gene is TRBV10-3, the J gene TRBJ2-2, with 9 bases that match TRBD2. This CDR3 region has 16 residues. The V gene end was trimmed by 6 bases and the J gene end by 7 bases; junction bases not matched to a gene: 12. The germline gives CDR1 ENHRY, CDR2 SYGVKD. CDR3 sequence (DNA): TGTGCCATCAGCTATTTAGCGGGAGCCGTCGACGGGGAGCTGTTTTTT. Translating gives CAISYLAGAVDGELFF.

This clonotype was recorded only once. The chain carries TRBV9 and TRBJ2-3; D unresolved. V gave up 0 bases and J gave up 1 base, with 6 bases separating them. The CDR3 is 14 amino acids. The germline gives CDR1 SGDLS, CDR2 YYNGEE. The CDR3 sequence is CASSVVLGTDTQYF. DNA of the CDR3: TGTGCCAGCAGCGTAGTATTAGGCACAGATACGCAGTATTTT.

The table lists this clonotype with a count of one. This chain joins TRBV6-1 and TRBJ2-7; D remains unclear. This CDR3 spans 13 amino acids. V was trimmed by 4 bases and J by 2 bases, leaving 9 bases between them. Per germline, CDR1 MNHNS and CDR2 SASEGT. This CDR3 is CASSGPVPYEQYF. DNA for the CDR3: TGTGCCAGCAGTGGACCCGTGCCCTACGAGCAGTACTTC.

This clonotype was detected a few times. The J gene is TRBJ2-1, the V gene TRBV20-1; D remains unclear. The CDR3 length is 13 residues. CDR1 is DFQATT, CDR2 SNEGSKA, per germline (reference sequence). Between the trimmed V and J ends, which lost 3 bases and 0 bases, there was a span of 6 bases. The CDR3 DNA sequence: TGCAGTGCTAGGGAGAGCTCCTACAATGAGCAGTTCTTC. The encoded protein is CSARESSYNEQFF.